This TCR beta chain emerged from a study of blood T cell repertoires in COVID-19. Across the study: Both acute and convalescent COVID-19 samples were obtained from the United States, Italy and Spain. Nucleic acid was either cDNA or gDNA, and it came from T cells, B-cell-depleted T cells, or PBMCs.

The table came from immunoSEQ multiplex PCR; TCRdb's copy has only in-frame clones and leaves some out. Altogether some 99,000 clones are present, 84% being singletons, with the ten largest covering approximately 7%. Germline loops: CDR1 MNHEY, CDR2 SMNVEV (reference sequence). The CDR3 runs 14 residues. The V and J ends lost 9 bases and 2 bases, in that order; junction bases with no gene match: 10. The source of this sequence is a woman aged 45-65 years with acute or convalescent COVID-19. The chain couples TRBV27 to TRBJ2-7, with 7 nucleotides matching TRBD1. Material: peripheral blood. Here the CDR3 reads CASYGAGGPYEQYF. DNA for the CDR3: TGTGCCAGTTATGGGGCAGGGGGACCCTACGAGCAGTACTTC.